The source of this T cell receptor (beta chain) is a study of T cell clonality in common variable immunodeficiency. In its sample, this clone was seen many times. Its antigen is undetermined. The read ends 3 residues before the CDR3 terminus; that terminus is restored from the germline J gene. The CDR3 is made up of 13 amino acids. The junction had 5 bases not matched to a gene; V was cut back by 5 bases and J by 5 bases. Germline values: CDR1 LNHDA, CDR2 SQIVND (reference sequence). The study, taken as a whole, reports: Links between repertoire features and CVID complications were heterogeneity-limited.

Method: immunoSEQ multiplex PCR; TCRdb's copy keeps in-frame clones and lacks some. This repertoire holds 45,000 to 65,000 clones, and none appear only once. The sequencing input was peripheral blood mononuclear cells. The chain carries TRBV19 and TRBJ2-7; TRBD1 matches at 8 bases. The TCR was taken from a person aged 18-70 years in good health. The part of the CDR3 DNA that was read is TGTGCCAGTAGTCAGGGGGCTCAAAACGAG. This codes for CASSQGAQNE. The entire CDR3 is CASSQGAQNEQYF.